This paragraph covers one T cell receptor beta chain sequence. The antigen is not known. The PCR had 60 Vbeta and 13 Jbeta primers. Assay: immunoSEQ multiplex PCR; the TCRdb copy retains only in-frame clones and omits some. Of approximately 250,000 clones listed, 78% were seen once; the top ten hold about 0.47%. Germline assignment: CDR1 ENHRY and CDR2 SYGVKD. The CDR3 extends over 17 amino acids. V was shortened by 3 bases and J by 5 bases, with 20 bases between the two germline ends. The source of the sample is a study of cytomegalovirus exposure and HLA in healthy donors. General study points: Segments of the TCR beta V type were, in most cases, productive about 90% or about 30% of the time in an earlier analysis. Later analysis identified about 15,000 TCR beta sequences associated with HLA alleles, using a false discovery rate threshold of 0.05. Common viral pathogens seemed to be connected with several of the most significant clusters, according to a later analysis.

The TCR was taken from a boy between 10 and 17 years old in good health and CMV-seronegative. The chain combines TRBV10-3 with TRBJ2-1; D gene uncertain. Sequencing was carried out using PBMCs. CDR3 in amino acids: CAISEPTSFLLDNEQFF. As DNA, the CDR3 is TGTGCCATCAGTGAACCTACTTCGTTCCTTTTAGACAATGAGCAGTTCTTC.